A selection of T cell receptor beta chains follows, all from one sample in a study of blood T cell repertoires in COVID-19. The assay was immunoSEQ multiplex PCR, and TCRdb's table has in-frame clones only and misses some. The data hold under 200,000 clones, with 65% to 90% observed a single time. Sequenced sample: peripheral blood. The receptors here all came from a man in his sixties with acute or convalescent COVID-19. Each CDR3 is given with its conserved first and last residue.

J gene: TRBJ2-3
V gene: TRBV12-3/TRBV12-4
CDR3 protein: CASSPESTDTQYF

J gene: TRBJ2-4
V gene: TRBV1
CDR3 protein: CTSSQVWLASGILINIQYF

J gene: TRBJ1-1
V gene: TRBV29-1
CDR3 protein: CSVYGTGSVPGAFF

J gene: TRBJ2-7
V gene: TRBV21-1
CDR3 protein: CASSKGRTGQPLYEQYF

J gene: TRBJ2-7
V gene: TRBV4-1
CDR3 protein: CASSQDLRERSEQYF

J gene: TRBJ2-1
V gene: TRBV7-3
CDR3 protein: CASSLMTSGPGSYNEQFF

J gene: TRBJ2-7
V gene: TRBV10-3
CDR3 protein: CAISRQTYEQYF

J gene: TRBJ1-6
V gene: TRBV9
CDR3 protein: CASSPTSGQNSPLHF

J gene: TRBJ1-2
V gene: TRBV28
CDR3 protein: CASSPPSTPGYGYTF

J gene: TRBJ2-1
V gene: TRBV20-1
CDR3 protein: CSASPGVAAYNEQFF

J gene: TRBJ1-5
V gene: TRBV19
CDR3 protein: CASSNGVDGQPQHF

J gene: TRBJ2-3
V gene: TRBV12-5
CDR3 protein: CASGLSGTQYF

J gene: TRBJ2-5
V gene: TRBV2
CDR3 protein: CASSSGQGEETQYF

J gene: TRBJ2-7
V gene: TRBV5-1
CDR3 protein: CASRADRGQQYF

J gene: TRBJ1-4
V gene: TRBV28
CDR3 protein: CASRYTQGPNEKLFF

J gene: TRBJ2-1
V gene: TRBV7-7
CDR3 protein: CASSKGQNNEQFF

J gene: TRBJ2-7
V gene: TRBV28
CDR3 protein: CASSLSASGRGEQYF

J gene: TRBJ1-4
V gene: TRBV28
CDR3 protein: CASSLGTMREKLFF

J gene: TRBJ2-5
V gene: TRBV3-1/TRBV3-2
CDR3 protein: CASSQPTSGQETQYF

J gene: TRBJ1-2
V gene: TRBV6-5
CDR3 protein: CASSRQGSGYTF

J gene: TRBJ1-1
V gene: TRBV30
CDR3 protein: CAWSRGQATEAFF

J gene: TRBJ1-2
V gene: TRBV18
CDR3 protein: CASSPGDHYGYTF

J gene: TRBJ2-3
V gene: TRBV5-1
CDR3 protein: CASSPPKGESDTQYF

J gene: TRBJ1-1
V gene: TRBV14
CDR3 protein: CASSLQAGVTEAFF

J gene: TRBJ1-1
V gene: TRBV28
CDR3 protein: CASSSLEGSLWGGNTEAFF

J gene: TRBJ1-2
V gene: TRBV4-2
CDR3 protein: CASSQDHGSTGGLLYGYTF

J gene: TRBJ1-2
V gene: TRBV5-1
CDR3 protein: CASSFAGNYGYTF

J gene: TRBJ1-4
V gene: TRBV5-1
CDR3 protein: CASSPGTENEKLFF

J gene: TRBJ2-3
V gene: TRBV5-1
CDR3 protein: CASSLGSGTDTQYF

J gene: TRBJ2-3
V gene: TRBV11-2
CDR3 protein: CASSLGTSGSGDTQYF

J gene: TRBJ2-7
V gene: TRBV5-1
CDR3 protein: CASGSGRGNEQYF

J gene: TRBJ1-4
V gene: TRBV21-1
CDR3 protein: CASSPPRDREGAGEDEKLFF

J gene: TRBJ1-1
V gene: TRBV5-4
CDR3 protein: CASSSPRQMNTEAFF

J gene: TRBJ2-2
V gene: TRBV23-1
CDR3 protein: CASSQSKTTGELFF

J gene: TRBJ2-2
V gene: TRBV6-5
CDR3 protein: CASMTGTTNTGELFF

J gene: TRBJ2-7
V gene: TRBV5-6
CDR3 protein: CASSRRGRQYEQYF

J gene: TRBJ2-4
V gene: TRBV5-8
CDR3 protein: CASSLAGLGGQYF

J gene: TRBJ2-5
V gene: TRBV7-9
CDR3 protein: CASSLRRQGQETQYF

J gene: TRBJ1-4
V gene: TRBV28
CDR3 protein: CASSPSRGRTTNEKLFF

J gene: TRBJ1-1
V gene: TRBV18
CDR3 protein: CASSPRDREAFF

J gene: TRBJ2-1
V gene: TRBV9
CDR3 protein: CASSETGLAYNEQFF

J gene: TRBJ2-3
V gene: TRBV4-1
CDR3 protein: CASSQDVVREADTQYF

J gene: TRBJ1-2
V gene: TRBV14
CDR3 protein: CASSQDPRRGAYGYTF

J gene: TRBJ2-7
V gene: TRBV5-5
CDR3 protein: CASSFLGDEQYF

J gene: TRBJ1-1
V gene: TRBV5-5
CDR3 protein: CASSLLATEAFF

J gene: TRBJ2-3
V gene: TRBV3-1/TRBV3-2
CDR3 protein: CASSQGIGDTDTQYF

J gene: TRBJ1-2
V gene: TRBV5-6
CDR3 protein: CASSLGPSGDYGYTF

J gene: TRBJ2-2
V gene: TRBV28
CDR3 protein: CASTLGGTGMGTGELFF

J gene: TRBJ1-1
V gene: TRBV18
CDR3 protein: CASSPSLDRDTEAFF

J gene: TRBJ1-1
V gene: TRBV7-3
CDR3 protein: CASSPAGGGGTEAFF

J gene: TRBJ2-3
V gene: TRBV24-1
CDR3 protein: CATSDPGAPSGGGTDTQYF

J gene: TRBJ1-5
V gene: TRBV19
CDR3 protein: CASRPSRDRGSNQPQHF

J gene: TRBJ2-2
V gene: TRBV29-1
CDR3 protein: CSVEEHAGTGELFF